Below, one T cell receptor beta chain is given with its context. What it recognizes is unknown. This sample is part of a study of cytomegalovirus exposure and HLA in healthy donors. Study observations and caveats: Altogether, 170 or so TCR beta chains were recorded as cytomegalovirus-associated.

Germline CDR1 SGHAT, CDR2 FQNNGV. The CDR3 totals 14 residues. V lost 2 bases and J 6 bases, leaving 14 bases between the germline ends. Generated by immunoSEQ multiplex PCR, the TCRdb table keeps only in-frame clones and is missing some. This table has about 180,000 clones, more than 75% appearing once. This chain links TRBV11-2 with TRBJ2-7; the D gene is possibly TRBD1 (6 bases). The TCR sequence derives from a man younger than 30 in good health and CMV-seropositive. Sequencing was performed on PBMCs. CDR3 protein: CASSLLRGRGEQYF. The CDR3 coding sequence is TGTGCCAGCAGCTTATTGAGGGGGAGAGGCGAGCAGTACTTC.